These 9 T cell receptor beta chains share one sample of origin, sequenced in a study of a mutant IDH1 vaccine in newly diagnosed glioma. Here immunoSEQ multiplex PCR was the method, and the copy in TCRdb shows in-frame clones only, minus some. Of roughly 74,000 clones listed, approximately 85% are singletons. No antigen has been identified for these receptors. Indicated time point: week 23, last vaccination. Doses consisted of 300 ug of mutant IDH1 20-mer peptide each, paired with topical imiquimod. The starting material was PBMCs, obtained from a glioma patient whose treatment included an IDH1 peptide vaccine. These receptors originate from a young man with glioma. Some clones in this sample may be carry-over from other donors' samples.

This clone was detected only once. The chain employs TRBV20-1 and TRBJ2-7, with unresolved D. The CDR3 is 11 amino acids. Per germline, CDR1 DFQATT and CDR2 SNEGSKA (reference sequence). Trimming took off 4 bases at V and 3 bases at J, with 7 bases between the two ends. The CDR3 bases are TGCAGTGCTAAAAATTACTACGAGCAGTACTTC. Its translation: CSAKNYYEQYF.

This chain connects TRBV27 to TRBJ2-1; weak D call: TRBD2 (6 bases). The CDR3 length is 13 residues. V lost 9 bases to trimming and J lost 4 bases, with 13 bases between them. Germline CDR1 is MNHEY and CDR2 is SMNVEV (reference sequence). CDR3 nucleotide sequence: TGTGCCAGTGCTAGGAGGGTTTACAATGAGCAGTTCTTC. Translating it yields CASARRVYNEQFF.

The gene calls are TRBV27 and TRBJ2-1; 9 bases agree with TRBD2. Germline V lookup: CDR1 MNHEY, CDR2 SMNVEV (reference sequence). V lost 6 bases and J lost 9; bases outside the gene matches: 9. The CDR3 has 14 residues. The CDR3 loop reads CASRVGGRASEQFF. The DNA for the CDR3 is TGTGCCAGCAGGGTAGGCGGGAGGGCCTCTGAGCAGTTCTTC.

This sequence joins TRBV4-2 and TRBJ1-4; the match to TRBD1 covers 10 bases. J was trimmed by 5 bases and V by 1 base; bases with no gene match: 4. CDR1 and CDR2 from the germline V gene are LGHNA and YNFKEQ. This CDR3 is built from 16 residues. The CDR3 is CASSQGVGQGNEKLFF. The CDR3 region has the DNA TGTGCCAGCAGCCAAGGGGTGGGACAGGGGAATGAAAAACTGTTTTTT.

The V and J genes are TRBV28 and TRBJ2-1, with D perhaps matching TRBD1 (5 bases). Germline V gives CDR1 MDHEN, CDR2 SYDVKM. Trimming removed 4 bases at V and 5 bases at J, with 12 bases between. The CDR3 is 14 amino acids. The CDR3 bases are TGTGCCAGCAGTTGGGGCAGGGTTAACAATGAGCAGTTCTTC. It specifies CASSWGRVNNEQFF. The full variable domain, with the rest looked up from reference TRBV28 and TRBJ2-1, is DVKVTQSSRYLVKRTGEKVFLECVQDMDHENMFWYRQDPGLGLRLIYFSYDVKMKEKGDIPEGYSVSREKKERFSLILESASTNQTSMYLCASSWGRVNNEQFFGPGTRLTVL.

The genes are TRBV7-2 and TRBJ2-7; D gene uncertain. This CDR3 contains 13 residues. Germline CDR1 is SGHTA and CDR2 is FQGNSA. Between the trimmed V and J ends, which lost 3 bases and 6 bases, there was a span of 12 bases. The DNA for the CDR3 is TGTGCCAGCAGCTTGCAGGCTCCGGCCGAGCAGTACTTC. Residues: CASSLQAPAEQYF.

This chain uses TRBV7-8 with TRBJ1-2; possible D gene TRBD1, 5 bases. CDR3 length: 12 amino acids. Trimming cost V 6 bases and J 13 bases, with 18 bases left between them. Germline assignment: CDR1 SGHVS and CDR2 FQNEAQ. The CDR3 loop reads CASRDPGRLITF. The CDR3 DNA reads as TGTGCCAGCAGGGATCCGGGACGGCTAATCACCTTC.

The rearrangement uses TRBV6-5 and TRBJ2-7, with 9 bases identical to TRBD1. The V gene end was trimmed by 5 bases and the J gene end by 1 base; junction bases not matched to a gene: 3. CDR1 MNHEY and CDR2 SVGAGI come from the germline V gene. The CDR3 spans 14 residues. CDR3 sequence: CASSPGTGSYEQYF. The CDR3 nucleotides read TGTGCCAGCAGTCCCGGGACAGGGTCCTACGAGCAGTACTTC.

J is TRBJ2-3 and V is TRBV5-6; D not certain. V was clipped by 0 bases and J by 4 bases, with 3 bases between them. The CDR3 has 12 residues. Germline CDR1 and CDR2: SGHDT and YYEEEE. CDR3 protein: CASSLGADTQYF. The CDR3 region has the DNA TGTGCCAGCAGCTTGGGTGCAGATACGCAGTATTTT.